This TCR beta chain was obtained from a study of early T cells in non-severe SARS-CoV-2 infection. About the research overall: Sequenced material consisted of bulk RNA (from unsorted whole blood), and chains were unpaired.

TCRdb analysed the 5' RACE reads with MiXCR anew, one entry per CDR3 protein. The table includes about 110,000 distinct CDR3 sequences, 12% detected once. The CDR3 consists of 12 residues. Deletions cut 7 bases from V and 8 bases from J, with 12 bases between. In germline, CDR1 is LNHDA, CDR2 SQIVND (reference sequence). The J gene is TRBJ2-1, the V gene TRBV19; the D gene could be TRBD1 or TRBD2 (5 bases each). The sequenced sample was whole blood. This TCR was recovered from an adult who was a healthcare worker with PCR-confirmed SARS-CoV-2 infection or an uninfected control (not recorded which). The CDR3 DNA is TGTGCCAGTACCGTTGTGGGGGATGAGCAGTTCTTC. Translation gives CASTVVGDEQFF. Full variable domain (rest looked up from reference TRBV19 and TRBJ2-1): DGGITQSPKYLFRKEGQNVTLSCEQNLNHDAMYWYRQDPGQGLRLIYYSQIVNDFQKGDIAEGYSVSREKKESFPLTVTSAQKNPTAFYLCASTVVGDEQFFGPGTRLTVL.